This T cell receptor beta chain was profiled in a study of T cells in Graves' hyperthyroidism and ophthalmopathy. Germline V gene lookup returns CDR1 DFQATT and CDR2 SNEGSKA (reference sequence). Unmatched junction bases numbered 12, after V lost 4 bases and J lost 9 bases. CDR3 length: 14 amino acids. Amplified regions were TCR beta CDR3 sequences from RNA transcripts. In the first-round RT-PCR of the TCR CDR3, the HTBI primer set was used. One entry per CDR3 protein, called by TCRdb with MiXCR from the multiplex PCR reads. The profile shows some 350,000 distinct CDR3 sequences, around 15% of them singletons. With respect to this clonotype: Its antigen is unknown.

Study observations and caveats: Stable hyperthyroidism was separated from ophthalmopathy by a model based on 13 V-J features.

The study left out patients who had uncontrolled infection, other autoimmune disease, pregnancy or lactation. Every diagnosis used clinical symptoms, serum thyroxine and TRAb, thyroid ultrasound and orbital computed tomography. The receptor was derived from a woman between 55 and 75 years old with Graves' ophthalmopathy. The sample consisted of blood. The V gene is TRBV20-1, the J gene TRBJ2-1, with TRBD1 matching 7 bases. The CDR3 sequence: CSATSGTASSEQFF. In DNA, the CDR3 is TGCAGTGCTACCTCCGGGACAGCAAGCAGTGAGCAGTTCTTC.